These 29 T cell receptor beta chains originate from one sample sequenced in a study of cytomegalovirus exposure and HLA in healthy donors. PCR was performed using 60 Vbeta and 13 Jbeta primers. Generated by immunoSEQ multiplex PCR, the TCRdb table keeps only in-frame clones and is missing some. The sample lists about 150,000 clones, roughly 80% occurring once. The specimen was PBMCs. These receptors came from a woman aged 35 to 49 in good health and CMV-seropositive.

The sample holds one count of this clone. This chain connects TRBV19 to TRBJ1-4, with D possibly TRBD1 on 6 matching bases. Germline CDR1 LNHDA, CDR2 SQIVND (reference sequence). This CDR3 is 15 amino acids long. V shed 4 bases and J shed 3 bases, with 12 bases lying between them. This CDR3 is CASSTAGVANEKLFF. DNA of the CDR3: TGTGCCAGTAGTACTGCAGGGGTAGCTAATGAAAAACTGTTTTTT. Complete variable domain (other parts from reference TRBV19 and TRBJ1-4): DGGITQSPKYLFRKEGQNVTLSCEQNLNHDAMYWYRQDPGQGLRLIYYSQIVNDFQKGDIAEGYSVSREKKESFPLTVTSAQKNPTAFYLCASSTAGVANEKLFFGSGTQLSVL.

This chain joins TRBV7-2 and TRBJ2-3; possibly TRBD2 for D (6 bases). The germline gives CDR1 SGHTA, CDR2 FQGNSA. The V gene lost 1 base and the J gene lost 5 bases, with 10 bases spanning the gap. There are 14 residues in the CDR3. In DNA, the CDR3 is TGTGCCAGCAGCTTAGGACTAGATGGAGATACGCAGTATTTT. Translation: CASSLGLDGDTQYF.

V is TRBV19 and J is TRBJ2-1; 7 bases are shared with TRBD1. V lost 3 bases, J lost 7 bases, and 12 bases stayed unmatched. CDR3 length: 16 amino acids. The germline V gene has CDR1 LNHDA and CDR2 SQIVND (reference sequence). CDR3 sequence: CASSIWDSLKANEQFF. For the CDR3, the DNA is TGTGCCAGTAGTATTTGGGACAGTCTCAAGGCGAATGAGCAGTTCTTC. Complete variable domain (other parts from reference TRBV19 and TRBJ2-1): DGGITQSPKYLFRKEGQNVTLSCEQNLNHDAMYWYRQDPGQGLRLIYYSQIVNDFQKGDIAEGYSVSREKKESFPLTVTSAQKNPTAFYLCASSIWDSLKANEQFFGPGTRLTVL.

The rearrangement uses TRBV30 and TRBJ2-1; 14 bases are a match to TRBD2. CDR1 is GTSNPN, CDR2 SVGIG, per germline (reference sequence). V lost 7 bases and J lost 9; bases outside the gene matches: 8. CDR3 length: 14 amino acids. CDR3 sequence: CAFDPGLAGVEQFF. In DNA form, the CDR3 reads TGTGCCTTCGATCCGGGACTAGCGGGGGTTGAGCAGTTCTTC.

The CDR3 loop reads CASSLDRADGNTIYF. Here the CDR3 DNA reads TGCGCCAGCAGCTTGGACAGGGCGGACGGAAACACCATATATTTT. This sequence joins TRBV5-1 and TRBJ1-3, with D tentatively TRBD1 (6 bases). The CDR3 consists of 15 residues. The ends were cut back, 0 bases at V and 4 bases at J, with 11 bases in the middle. Germline V lookup: CDR1 SGHRS, CDR2 YFSETQ.

The rearrangement links TRBV6-5 to TRBJ1-6; D possibly corresponds to TRBD1 (6 bases). V was shortened by 6 bases and J by 6 bases, with 15 bases between the two germline ends. Germline values: CDR1 MNHEY, CDR2 SVGAGI. The CDR3 spans 15 residues. This CDR3 reads CASRPPGHINSPLHF. CDR3 DNA sequence: TGTGCCAGCAGGCCGCCGGGACACATTAATTCACCCCTCCACTTT.

The chain recombines TRBV5-1 with TRBJ2-1; the D gene is possibly TRBD1 (6 bases). The CDR3 has 15 amino acids. V dropped 0 bases and J dropped 4 bases, with 11 bases sitting between them. Germline CDR1 reads SGHRS; CDR2 reads YFSETQ. CDR3 amino acids: CASSLGQELYNEQFF. The CDR3 DNA reads TGCGCCAGCAGCTTGGGACAGGAACTATACAATGAGCAGTTCTTC. Supplemented by reference TRBV5-1 and TRBJ2-1, the full variable domain reads KAGVTQTPRYLIKTRGQQVTLSCSPISGHRSVSWYQQTPGQGLQFLFEYFSETQRNKGNFPGRFSGRQFSNSRSEMNVSTLELGDSALYLCASSLGQELYNEQFFGPGTRLTVL.

This chain uses TRBV6-6 with TRBJ1-3; 8 bases map to TRBD1. J gave up 4 bases and V 7 bases, and 12 bases lay outside the gene matches. Germline V gives CDR1 MNHNY, CDR2 SVGAGI (reference sequence). The CDR3 is 16 amino acids. CDR3 sequence reads: CASTTGGVTLGNTIYF. The CDR3 DNA reads TGTGCCAGCACCACAGGGGGGGTGACTCTCGGAAACACCATATATTTT.

The rearrangement links TRBV19 to TRBJ1-1; no definite D call. The CDR3 has 14 residues. The V end was cut by 3 bases, the J end by 0 bases, with 8 bases between. Germline-derived CDR1 and CDR2 are LNHDA and SQIVND (reference sequence). The DNA of the CDR3 is TGTGCCAGTAGTATCGCACTGATGAACACTGAAGCTTTCTTT. Amino acid sequence: CASSIALMNTEAFF.

The chain is built from TRBV11-2 and TRBJ2-1; 10 nucleotides match TRBD2. CDR1 and CDR2 (germline): SGHAT, FQNNGV. Germline trimming cut 5 bases from V and 7 bases from J; bases unmatched to any gene: 5. The CDR3 sequence is 14 residues long. CDR3 region: CASSLTSGANEQFF. CDR3 DNA sequence: TGTGCCAGCAGCCTCACTAGCGGGGCAAATGAGCAGTTCTTC.

The genes are TRBV19 and TRBJ2-2, with TRBD2 matching over 12 bases. This CDR3 region has 16 residues. Germline V gives CDR1 LNHDA, CDR2 SQIVND (reference sequence). V lost 10 bases and J lost 0; bases outside the gene matches: 6. Written as DNA, the CDR3 is TGTGCCACCATGGGACTAGCGGGTCCGAACACCGGGGAGCTGTTTTTT. As protein: CATMGLAGPNTGELFF.

This clone is a singleton in its sample. The chain uses TRBV5-6 and TRBJ2-1; 9 positions match TRBD1. The CDR3 loop spans 16 amino acids. With 3 bases clipped from V and 3 bases from J, the junction kept 7 bases outside the gene matches. The germline V gene encodes CDR1 SGHDT and CDR2 YYEEEE. CDR3 residues: CASSSPGTGNYNEQFF. The DNA of the CDR3 is TGTGCCAGCAGCTCCCCCGGGACAGGGAACTACAATGAGCAGTTCTTC.

The chain employs TRBV6-1 and TRBJ2-7, with TRBD1 matching over 11 bases. The junction had 9 bases not matched to a gene; V was cut back by 7 bases and J by 4 bases. This CDR3 has 15 amino acids. Germline V gene data show CDR1 as MNHNS and CDR2 as SASEGT. CDR3 region: CASIRDRGILYEQYF. CDR3 DNA: TGTGCCAGCATTAGGGACAGGGGGATTTTGTACGAGCAGTACTTC.

This chain uses TRBV5-1 with TRBJ1-2; a possible D gene is TRBD1 (6 bases). V lost 2 bases, J lost 6 bases, and 29 bases lay in between. This CDR3 comprises 19 residues. Germline lookup yields CDR1 SGHRS and CDR2 YFSETQ. The CDR3 DNA sequence: TGCGCCAGCAGCTTAAGGACAGCCACGATAGTAGCAGGCGAAAATGGCTACACCTTC. Its protein product is CASSLRTATIVAGENGYTF.

The V call is TRBV5-6, the J call TRBJ2-1; D is perhaps TRBD1 (6 bases). The CDR3 sequence is 11 residues long. Germline V gene data show CDR1 as SGHDT and CDR2 as YYEEEE. Trimming left V 6 bases short and J 6 bases short, with 7 bases between. The CDR3 DNA reads TGTGCCAGCAACAGGGCCAATGAGCAGTTCTTC. Translating it yields CASNRANEQFF.

V gene TRBV2 combines with J gene TRBJ1-2; 9 bases match TRBD1. Germline loops: CDR1 SNHLY, CDR2 FYNNEI. This CDR3 contains 14 residues. The V segment lost 7 bases and the J segment 5 bases; nucleotides outside the gene matches: 8. CDR3 nucleotide sequence: TGTGCCAGCAAGATGGACAGGGGTGATTATGGCTACACCTTC. It is translated as CASKMDRGDYGYTF.

This clone has just one count. The chain links TRBV18 to TRBJ1-5; D is unclear. Germline CDR1 is KGHSH and CDR2 is LQKENI. Trimming cost V 2 bases and J 0 bases, with 5 bases left between them. The CDR3 has 14 amino acids. The CDR3 region has the DNA TGTGCCAGCTCACCATTGAGTAGCAATCAGCCCCAGCATTTT. This gives the protein CASSPLSSNQPQHF.

This clone has just a few counts. The chain employs TRBV11-2 and TRBJ2-1; D might be TRBD1 (5 bases). Germline CDR1 and CDR2: SGHAT and FQNNGV. The CDR3 has 13 amino acids. With 2 bases removed from V and 8 bases from J, the gap between germline ends came to 10 bases. The CDR3 reads CASSLSRVDEQFF. For the CDR3, the DNA is TGTGCCAGCAGCTTAAGCAGGGTGGATGAGCAGTTCTTC. The entire variable domain, with the rest obtained from reference TRBV11-2 and TRBJ2-1, is as follows: EAGVAQSPRYKIIEKRQSVAFWCNPISGHATLYWYQQILGQGPKLLIQFQNNGVVDDSQLPKDRFSAERLKGVDSTLKIQPAKLEDSAVYLCASSLSRVDEQFFGPGTRLTVL.

Here the CDR3 reads CASSHPTSEAKLFF. The CDR3 DNA reads as TGTGCCAGCTCACACCCAACATCCGAGGCAAAACTGTTTTTT. J is TRBJ1-4 and V is TRBV18; D ambiguous. V lost 4 bases to trimming and J lost 10 bases, with 16 bases between them. This CDR3 comprises 14 residues. From germline, CDR1 is KGHSH and CDR2 LQKENI.

The rearrangement joins TRBV18 to TRBJ2-3; D is perhaps TRBD2 (7 bases). The CDR3 runs to 15 residues. V dropped 3 bases and J dropped 2 bases, with 12 bases sitting between them. Germline CDR1 and CDR2: KGHSH and LQKENI. CDR3 nucleotides: TGTGCCAGCTCACCCGCGGGGGCCACCACAGATACGCAGTATTTT. Its protein is CASSPAGATTDTQYF.

This clone has more than one count but fewer than ten. This sequence joins TRBV6-6 and TRBJ2-7; 7 bases match TRBD2. This CDR3 comprises 15 residues. V dropped 2 bases and J dropped 2; count of bases not matched to a gene: 6. Per germline, CDR1 MNHNY and CDR2 SVGAGI (reference sequence). The CDR3 loop is CASSYRAGETYEQYF. The CDR3 DNA sequence: TGTGCCAGCAGTTACAGGGCGGGGGAGACCTACGAGCAGTACTTC.

The chain uses TRBV5-1 and TRBJ1-1; no firm D call. Germline V gene lookup returns CDR1 SGHRS and CDR2 YFSETQ. This CDR3 spans 13 amino acids. The V end lost 4 bases, the J end lost 1 base, and 8 bases lay between the germline ends. This CDR3 reads CASSSGENTEAFF. CDR3 in DNA: TGCGCCAGCAGCAGCGGTGAGAACACTGAAGCTTTCTTT.

This chain links TRBV5-6 with TRBJ1-2; weak D call: TRBD1 (5 bases). Trimming shortened V by 1 base and J by 4 bases, and 11 bases separated the two germline ends. The CDR3 has 14 amino acids. Germline CDR1 reads SGHDT; CDR2 reads YYEEEE. In DNA form, the CDR3 reads TGTGCCAGCAGCTTGAGGGGTACGGGCTATGGCTACACCTTC. This gives the protein CASSLRGTGYGYTF.

The chain links TRBV7-2 to TRBJ1-1; D uncertain. Germline loops: CDR1 SGHTA, CDR2 FQGNSA. Trimming removed 8 bases from V and 1 base from J, with 17 bases in between. This CDR3 spans 15 amino acids. CDR3 bases: TGTGCCAGCGGCGTCGTTGGACTCCCGAACACTGAAGCTTTCTTT. It translates to CASGVVGLPNTEAFF.

The chain uses TRBV7-9 and TRBJ1-2; 7 nucleotides agree with TRBD1. J lost 7 bases, V lost 7 bases, and 9 bases had no gene match. CDR1 and CDR2 (germline): SEHNR, FQNEAQ (reference sequence). The CDR3 extends over 13 amino acids. This CDR3 is CASTSEGAGGYTF. Here the CDR3 DNA reads TGTGCCAGCACATCGGAGGGGGCTGGTGGCTACACCTTC.

The chain is built from TRBV5-1 and TRBJ1-6; possible D gene TRBD1, 6 bases. Trimming pared 0 bases from V and 8 bases from J, leaving 12 bases between. The V gene's germline CDR1 is SGHRS and CDR2 YFSETQ. The CDR3 sequence is 15 residues long. CDR3 DNA: TGCGCCAGCAGCTTGGCCTACGCAGGGGATTCACCCCTCCACTTT. Its translation is CASSLAYAGDSPLHF.

The chain couples TRBV7-3 to TRBJ2-3; 11 bases agree with TRBD2. Germline V lookup: CDR1 SGHTA, CDR2 FQGTGA. The CDR3 is 14 residues long. V was pared by 5 bases and J by 6 bases, with 4 bases of the junction left unmatched. The CDR3 is CASSILAGGDTQYF. The CDR3 bases are TGTGCCAGCAGCATTCTAGCGGGGGGCGATACGCAGTATTTT. Together with reference TRBV7-3 and TRBJ2-3, the CDR3 gives the full variable domain: GAGVSQTPSNKVTEKGKYVELRCDPISGHTALYWYRQSLGQGPEFLIYFQGTGAADDSGLPNDRFFAVRPEGSVSTLKIQRTERGDSAVYLCASSILAGGDTQYFGPGTRLTVL.

The count of this clone is one. The chain is built from TRBV11-3 and TRBJ2-5; tentatively, D is TRBD2 (7 bases). Germline CDR1 SGHNT, CDR2 YENEEA. The CDR3 has 15 amino acids. Trimming removed 1 base at V and 5 bases at J, with 14 bases between. The chain's CDR3 is CASSLVGGPGETQYF. The DNA for the CDR3 is TGTGCCAGCAGCTTAGTGGGGGGGCCGGGGGAGACCCAGTACTTC.

The gene calls are TRBV15 and TRBJ2-1; 15 bases agree with TRBD2. CDR3 length: 16 amino acids. Trimming took 3 bases from V and 4 from J; bases not matched to a gene: 1. The germline CDR1 and CDR2 sequences are LNHNV and YYDKDF (reference sequence). CDR3 sequence: CATSRGLAGGYNEQFF. CDR3 nucleotide sequence: TGTGCCACCAGCAGGGGACTAGCGGGGGGATACAATGAGCAGTTCTTC. Full variable domain (rest looked up from reference TRBV15 and TRBJ2-1): DAMVIQNPRYQVTQFGKPVTLSCSQTLNHNVMYWYQQKSSQAPKLLFHYYDKDFNNEADTPDNFQSRRPNTSFCFLDIRSPGLGDTAMYLCATSRGLAGGYNEQFFGPGTRLTVL.